These 23 T cell receptor beta chains were sequenced from one sample in a study of shared clonotypes between healthy human individuals. The repertoire was sequenced with immunoSEQ multiplex PCR; TCRdb's copy has only in-frame clones and lacks some. Of 2 million to 2.5 million clones in the sample, 85% to 95% were seen once. The specimen was naive CD4+ T cells from PBMCs. The subset is: CD45RA+ positively selected. The receptor set was obtained from a man aged 18 to 29 in good health. Some clones in this sample may be carry-over from other donors' samples.

V is TRBV4-2 and J is TRBJ2-2; TRBD2 might be the D (5 bases). The CDR3 consists of 16 residues. V was shortened by 2 bases and J by 0 bases, with 10 bases between the two germline ends. Germline V gene lookup returns CDR1 LGHNA and CDR2 YNFKEQ. The CDR3 nucleotides read TGTGCCAGCAGCCAACATGCCGGGGCGAACACCGGGGAGCTGTTTTTT. This sequence encodes CASSQHAGANTGELFF.

The chain links TRBV2 to TRBJ2-7; 12 bases align to TRBD2. Germline CDR1 reads SNHLY; CDR2 reads FYNNEI. Trimming removed 6 bases from V and 4 bases from J; junction bases left unmatched: 7. The CDR3 extends over 15 amino acids. The CDR3 region has the DNA TGTGCCAGCAGGGCGACTAGCGGGAGCTGGTACGAGCAGTACTTC. Residues: CASRATSGSWYEQYF.

This chain joins TRBV30 and TRBJ2-3; D is perhaps TRBD2 (5 bases). The V end lost 5 bases, the J end lost 5 bases, and 14 bases lay between the germline ends. This CDR3 has 13 residues. Per the germline V gene, CDR1 is GTSNPN and CDR2 is SVGIG (reference sequence). The CDR3 DNA reads TGTGCCTGGGAGCCTAGCCTGGGAGATACGCAGTATTTT. Its protein is CAWEPSLGDTQYF.

The rearrangement uses TRBV29-1 and TRBJ2-1; D remains unclear. This CDR3 is built from 13 residues. Germline-derived CDR1 and CDR2 are SQVTM and ANQGSEA. The V end lost 8 bases, the J end lost 3 bases, and 14 bases lay between the germline ends. The CDR3 DNA is TGCAGCTCCCTACCCCACAGCTACAATGAGCAGTTCTTC. Translating gives CSSLPHSYNEQFF.

The J gene is TRBJ1-1, the V gene TRBV5-6; TRBD1 matches 8 bases. V shed 4 bases, J shed 2 bases, and the junction held 7 bases outside the gene matches. CDR3 size: 15 residues. Germline CDR1 and CDR2: SGHDT and YYEEEE. This CDR3 is CASSLLTGVNTEAFF. The CDR3 DNA follows: TGTGCCAGCAGCCTACTGACAGGGGTTAACACTGAAGCTTTCTTT.

CDR3 coding DNA: TGTGCCAGCAGCCCCCGGACGAGTAATGGCTACACCTTC. Encoded protein: CASSPRTSNGYTF. The V and J genes are TRBV7-2 and TRBJ1-2; D unclear. The germline gives CDR1 SGHTA, CDR2 FQGNSA. V was shortened by 5 bases and J by 6 bases, with 13 bases between the two germline ends. This CDR3 spans 13 amino acids.

The genes are TRBV2 and TRBJ2-1; TRBD2 aligns across 14 bases. Per germline, CDR1 SNHLY and CDR2 FYNNEI. CDR3 length: 15 amino acids. V was clipped by 5 bases and J by 8 bases; unmatched bases: 5. CDR3 sequence reads: CASSSGLAGVDEQFF. The CDR3 nucleotides read TGTGCCAGCAGTTCGGGACTAGCGGGAGTGGATGAGCAGTTCTTC. Full variable domain (missing parts from reference TRBV2 and TRBJ2-1): EPEVTQTPSHQVTQMGQEVILRCVPISNHLYFYWYRQILGQKVEFLVSFYNNEISEKSEIFDDQFSVERPDGSNFTLKIRSTKLEDSAMYFCASSSGLAGVDEQFFGPGTRLTVL.

Regarding this clone: Other DNA sequences in the sample encode the same CDR3. The chain joins TRBV28 to TRBJ2-1, with TRBD2 matching over 9 bases. The V segment lost 6 bases and the J segment 1 base; nucleotides outside the gene matches: 4. This CDR3 is built from 15 residues. Per germline, CDR1 MDHEN and CDR2 SYDVKM. CDR3 coding DNA: TGTGCCAGCAGCTTAGCGGGAGTGTCCTACAATGAGCAGTTCTTC. Amino acid sequence: CASSLAGVSYNEQFF.

Note on this clone: The identical CDR3 is also encoded by other nucleotide sequences in the sample. This chain joins TRBV5-1 and TRBJ1-1; D is unresolved. The CDR3 runs to 12 residues. The V end was cut by 4 bases, the J end by 7 bases, with 11 bases between. Germline V CDR1 and CDR2: SGHRS, YFSETQ. CDR3 sequence: CASSPPESEAFF. The CDR3 nucleotides are TGCGCCAGCAGCCCCCCGGAGAGTGAAGCTTTCTTT.

Only one count was recorded for this clone. This chain joins TRBV6-1 and TRBJ2-7; maybe TRBD1 (6 bases). Germline lookup yields CDR1 MNHNS and CDR2 SASEGT. The CDR3 runs 15 residues. The V gene lost 6 bases and the J gene lost 4 bases, with 19 bases spanning the gap. The CDR3 bases are TGTGCCAGCAGGCTGACAGGACAAGAAGGGTACGAGCAGTACTTC. This sequence encodes CASRLTGQEGYEQYF.

The J gene is TRBJ2-6, the V gene TRBV4-3; TRBD2 agrees at 15 bases. CDR1 and CDR2 (germline): LGHNA, YSLEER. This CDR3 region has 18 residues. After removal of 4 bases from V and 2 bases from J, the junction contained 3 bases not matched to a gene. CDR3 sequence reads: CASSRGLAGGAGANVLTF. The CDR3 DNA sequence: TGCGCCAGCAGCCGCGGACTAGCGGGAGGGGCTGGGGCCAACGTCCTGACTTTC.

The gene calls are TRBV15 and TRBJ1-3; TRBD1 is a possible D gene (5 bases). This CDR3 is built from 18 residues. With 0 bases removed from V and 7 bases from J, the gap between germline ends came to 22 bases. The germline CDR1 and CDR2 sequences are LNHNV and YYDKDF (reference sequence). As DNA, the CDR3 is TGTGCCACCAGCAGAGACCTATACTCCGGGACCTCCGGGAACACCATATATTTT. Translated: CATSRDLYSGTSGNTIYF.

The V and J genes are TRBV30 and TRBJ1-5; 7 bases map to TRBD1. V was clipped by 7 bases and J by 0 bases; unmatched bases: 15. Germline lookup yields CDR1 GTSNPN and CDR2 SVGIG (reference sequence). This CDR3 region has 17 residues. CDR3 sequence (DNA): TGTGCCTTGGATCCCCAACAGGGGCCTTATAGCAATCAGCCCCAGCATTTT. Its translation is CALDPQQGPYSNQPQHF. Drawing the rest from reference TRBV30 and TRBJ1-5, the complete variable domain is SQTIHQWPATLVQPVGSPLSLECTVEGTSNPNLYWYRQAAGRGLQLLFYSVGIGQISSEVPQNLSASRPQDRQFILSSKKLLLSDSGFYLCALDPQQGPYSNQPQHFGDGTRLSIL.

The V call is TRBV28, the J call TRBJ1-4, with TRBD1 as a possible D gene (5 bases). V was pared by 10 bases and J by 5 bases, with 14 bases between. CDR3 size: 13 residues. In germline, CDR1 is MDHEN, CDR2 SYDVKM. CDR3: CATLSRVNEKLFF. CDR3 coding DNA: TGTGCCACCCTGAGCAGGGTAAATGAAAAACTGTTTTTT.

The chain employs TRBV5-1 and TRBJ2-1; D possibly corresponds to TRBD2 (6 bases). Deletions cut 4 bases from V and 7 bases from J, with 15 bases between. The CDR3 has 14 amino acids. The V gene's germline CDR1 is SGHRS and CDR2 YFSETQ. CDR3 coding DNA: TGCGCCAGCAGCCCCAGGGACTCCGCGAATGAGCAGTTCTTC. Amino acid sequence: CASSPRDSANEQFF.

Comment on this clone: The sample carries other DNA sequences with the same CDR3. This sequence joins TRBV7-2 and TRBJ1-2; no firm D call. This CDR3 has 13 amino acids. The V gene's germline CDR1 is SGHTA and CDR2 FQGNSA. V lost 3 bases, J lost 2 bases, and 7 bases lay in between. DNA for the CDR3: TGTGCCAGCAGCTTCGGCGGGAACTATGGCTACACCTTC. As protein: CASSFGGNYGYTF.

This clone appeared once. The sample carries other DNA sequences with the same CDR3. The chain links TRBV30 to TRBJ2-5, with D possibly being TRBD1 (5 bases). From germline, CDR1 is GTSNPN and CDR2 SVGIG (reference sequence). V was clipped by 3 bases and J by 5 bases, with 7 bases between them. The CDR3 extends over 11 amino acids. The CDR3 DNA reads TGTGCCTGGAGCGCAGGGGAGACCCAGTACTTC. It yields the protein CAWSAGETQYF.

The rearrangement links TRBV4-1 to TRBJ1-2; the match to TRBD1 covers 10 bases. Germline CDR1 MGHRA, CDR2 YSYEKL. The V gene end was trimmed by 5 bases and the J gene end by 5 bases; junction bases not matched to a gene: 5. The CDR3 totals 14 residues. This chain's CDR3 is CASSLPGQGYGYTF. CDR3 in DNA: TGCGCCAGCAGCTTACCGGGACAGGGGTATGGCTACACCTTC.

J is TRBJ2-6 and V is TRBV4-1, with D unclear. In germline, CDR1 is MGHRA, CDR2 YSYEKL. The V and J ends lost 1 base and 7 bases respectively, with 8 bases between them. The CDR3 is 14 residues long. CDR3 coding DNA: TGCGCCAGCAGCCAAGGTTGGAGCGCCAACGTCCTGACTTTC. Its protein product is CASSQGWSANVLTF.

Of note for this clone: This specimen includes other DNA sequences encoding the same CDR3. This sequence joins TRBV5-1 and TRBJ2-1, with D unclear. The V gene's germline CDR1 is SGHRS and CDR2 YFSETQ. This CDR3 region has 13 residues. V was trimmed by 0 bases and J by 5 bases, leaving 6 bases between them. As DNA, the CDR3 is TGCGCCAGCAGCTTGGCCAGCCACAATGAGCAGTTCTTC. It translates to CASSLASHNEQFF.

The rearrangement joins TRBV6-5 to TRBJ2-7; TRBD1 matches at 8 bases. This CDR3 has 14 amino acids. CDR1 is MNHEY and CDR2 is SVGAGI in the germline V gene. Trimming removed 2 bases from V and 4 bases from J; junction bases left unmatched: 4. The CDR3 region has the DNA TGTGCCAGCAGTTACACAGGGGGTAGGTACGAGCAGTACTTC. This sequence encodes CASSYTGGRYEQYF.

The chain combines TRBV7-3 with TRBJ2-7; 9 bases line up with TRBD1. With V trimmed by 6 bases and J by 5 bases, 5 bases remained unmatched. The germline CDR1 and CDR2 sequences are SGHTA and FQGTGA. The CDR3 extends over 13 amino acids. Here the CDR3 DNA reads TGTGCCAGCAGTGGGACAGGGTCAGACGAGCAGTACTTC. This codes for CASSGTGSDEQYF.

The V gene is TRBV18, the J gene TRBJ1-2, with D hard to call. This CDR3 is built from 14 residues. The germline V gene has CDR1 KGHSH and CDR2 LQKENI. V gave up 4 bases and J gave up 8 bases, with 17 bases separating them. CDR3 region: CASSLRTDAIGYTF. As DNA, the CDR3 is TGTGCCAGCTCACTCCGGACGGATGCTATCGGCTACACCTTC. The full variable domain, its missing parts supplied by reference TRBV18 and TRBJ1-2, is NAGVMQNPRHLVRRRGQEARLRCSPMKGHSHVYWYRQLPEEGLKFMVYLQKENIIDESGMPKERFSAEFPKEGPSILRIQQVVRGDSAAYFCASSLRTDAIGYTFGSGTRLTVV.